This TCR beta chain was documented in a study of blood T cell repertoires in COVID-19. For the study at large: From T cells, B-cell-depleted T cells, or PBMCs came the material, which was cDNA or gDNA.

The germline V gene has CDR1 SGHRS and CDR2 YFSETQ. The CDR3 has 17 residues. V gave up 4 bases and J gave up 4 bases; unmatched junction bases: 10. Only in-frame clones appear in the TCRdb table, and some are missing; sequencing was by immunoSEQ multiplex PCR. The data hold 150,000 to 200,000 clones, with roughly four fifths observed a single time. The sequenced sample consisted of peripheral blood. V is TRBV5-1 and J is TRBJ2-1, with 11 bases identical to TRBD1. This TCR came from a woman aged 70-85 years with COVID-19, enrolled during active disease. The CDR3 region has the DNA TGCGCCAGCAGCCGGACAGGGGGCCTGTACCCTTACAATGAGCAGTTCTTC. Encoded protein: CASSRTGGLYPYNEQFF.